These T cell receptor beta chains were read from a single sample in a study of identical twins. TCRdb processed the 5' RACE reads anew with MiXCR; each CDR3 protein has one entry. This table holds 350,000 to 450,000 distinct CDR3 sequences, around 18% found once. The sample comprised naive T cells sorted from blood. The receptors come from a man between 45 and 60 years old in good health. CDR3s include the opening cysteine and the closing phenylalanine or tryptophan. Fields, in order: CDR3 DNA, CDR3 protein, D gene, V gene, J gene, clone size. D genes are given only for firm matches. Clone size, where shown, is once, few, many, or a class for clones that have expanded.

CDR3 DNA: TGTGCCAGCAGTTTGGGGACTAGCGGGAGTTCGGTCACCGGGGAGCTGTTTTTT; CDR3 protein: CASSLGTSGSSVTGELFF; D gene: TRBD2; V gene: TRBV27; J gene: TRBJ2-2; clone size: many
CDR3 DNA: TGTGCCAGCAGTGACCAGGGGGTGGGGACTGAAGCTTTCTTT; CDR3 protein: CASSDQGVGTEAFF; D gene: TRBD1; V gene: TRBV2; J gene: TRBJ1-1; clone size: .
CDR3 DNA: TGTGCCATCAGCCACCAGACTAGCGGGAGGGCCTCCGGCACAGATACGCAGTATTTT; CDR3 protein: CAISHQTSGRASGTDTQYF; D gene: TRBD2; V gene: TRBV10-3; J gene: TRBJ2-3; clone size: few
CDR3 DNA: TGCAGTGCGCGACAACCGGGACAGGGGGCTATGATGGGGGGCACAGATACGCAGTATTTT; CDR3 protein: CSARQPGQGAMMGGTDTQYF; D gene: TRBD1; V gene: TRBV20-1; J gene: TRBJ2-3; clone size: .
CDR3 DNA: TGTGCCAGCAGCCAAGCTAGCGGGGCTTTCGATGAGCAGTTCTTC; CDR3 protein: CASSQASGAFDEQFF; D gene: TRBD2; V gene: TRBV4-2; J gene: TRBJ2-1; clone size: many
CDR3 DNA: TGTGCCAGCAGCAATACAGGGGCCAGCAATCAGCCCCAGCATTTT; CDR3 protein: CASSNTGASNQPQHF; D gene: TRBD1; V gene: TRBV9; J gene: TRBJ1-5; clone size: few
CDR3 DNA: TGCAGTGCTATCATAAGGGACGGGACTAGCGGGAGTTATAGCACCGGGGAGCTGTTTTTT; CDR3 protein: CSAIIRDGTSGSYSTGELFF; D gene: TRBD2; V gene: TRBV20-1; J gene: TRBJ2-2; clone size: few
CDR3 DNA: TGCAGTGCCCCCAAGACGGTCTCCTACGAGCAGTACTTC; CDR3 protein: CSAPKTVSYEQYF; D gene: .; V gene: TRBV20-1; J gene: TRBJ2-7; clone size: many
CDR3 DNA: TGTGCCAGCAGTTACTCGACGGTAGCGGGCGATGAGCAGTTCTTC; CDR3 protein: CASSYSTVAGDEQFF; D gene: TRBD2; V gene: TRBV6-5; J gene: TRBJ2-1; clone size: .
CDR3 DNA: TGCAGTGCTAGGGGAGGGGCGGGAGGAGATACGCAGTATTTT; CDR3 protein: CSARGGAGGDTQYF; D gene: TRBD2; V gene: TRBV20-1; J gene: TRBJ2-3; clone size: many
CDR3 DNA: TGTGCCAGCAGCTTAGGGACAGTTGCCGAAAAACTGTTTTTT; CDR3 protein: CASSLGTVAEKLFF; D gene: .; V gene: TRBV11-2; J gene: TRBJ1-4; clone size: once
CDR3 DNA: TGCAGTGCTAGACTCGACCAAATAGAGGGCGGCAATCAGCCCCAGCATTTT; CDR3 protein: CSARLDQIEGGNQPQHF; D gene: .; V gene: TRBV20-1; J gene: TRBJ1-5; clone size: .
CDR3 DNA: TGTGCCAGTAGTCAGCGGGGGACCATCGTCACCCTCACAGATACGCAGTATTTT; CDR3 protein: CASSQRGTIVTLTDTQYF; D gene: TRBD2; V gene: TRBV19; J gene: TRBJ2-3; clone size: many
CDR3 DNA: TGTGCCAGCTCACCCAGGGAGTTATTTAGGAATGAGCAGTTCTTC; CDR3 protein: CASSPRELFRNEQFF; D gene: .; V gene: TRBV18; J gene: TRBJ2-1; clone size: few
CDR3 DNA: TGTGCCAGCGCGGGATCCGGACAGGGCCATGGCTACACCTTC; CDR3 protein: CASAGSGQGHGYTF; D gene: TRBD1; V gene: TRBV12-3/TRBV12-4; J gene: TRBJ1-2; clone size: many
CDR3 DNA: TGCGCCAGCAGCCAAGAGGTCAGCCAGGCAGATACGCAGTATTTT; CDR3 protein: CASSQEVSQADTQYF; D gene: .; V gene: TRBV4-3; J gene: TRBJ2-3; clone size: .
CDR3 DNA: TGTGCCAGCAGCCCCTCTAAAGGGGCCCAAGAGACCCAGTACTTC; CDR3 protein: CASSPSKGAQETQYF; D gene: .; V gene: TRBV4-2; J gene: TRBJ2-5; clone size: few